This is a list of T cell receptor beta chains from one sample in a study of beta chain features in type 1 diabetes. Profiling relied on immunoSEQ multiplex PCR, and the TCRdb table lists in-frame clones only, not all of them. Counted here are hundreds of thousands of clones, over 10% occurring once; the ten biggest clones make up 0.017%. Sequenced sample: naive CD4+ T cells from blood. These receptors were collected from a man younger than 30 in good health. The CDR3 runs from the conserved cysteine through the conserved F or W. Fields, in order: J gene, V gene, clone size, D gene, CDR3 protein, CDR3 DNA. The D gene is left open where the match is weak. Clone size, where shown, is once, few, many, or a class for clones that have expanded.

TRBJ2-1 TRBV2 NA NA CAGGGGYNEQFF TGTGCCGGTGGGGGCGGCTACAATGAGCAGTTCTTC
TRBJ1-4 TRBV5-4 NA NA CASSLSGGEKLFF TGTGCCAGCAGCTTATCCGGGGGTGAAAAACTGTTTTTT
TRBJ2-1 TRBV7-2 NA TRBD2 CASSRVGGAYNEQFF TGTGCCAGCAGCCGGGTCGGGGGGGCCTACAATGAGCAGTTCTTC
TRBJ2-7 TRBV19 NA NA CASKGRDTLSYEQYF TGTGCCAGCAAAGGCCGGGACACCCTCTCCTACGAGCAGTACTTC
TRBJ1-1 TRBV11-1 few NA CASSTQQPTGPYWGTEAFF TGTGCCAGCAGCACCCAGCAGCCGACAGGCCCTTATTGGGGCACTGAAGCTTTCTTT
TRBJ2-7 TRBV27 few NA CASSSGLDEFGKQYF TGTGCCAGCAGTTCGGGATTAGACGAGTTTGGAAAGCAGTACTTC
TRBJ1-1 TRBV5-6 few NA CASSFGTEAFF TGTGCCAGCAGCTTTGGGACAGAAGCTTTCTTT
TRBJ2-7 TRBV2 few TRBD2 CASKIGDYPHEQYF TGTGCCAGTAAAATTGGGGACTATCCCCACGAGCAGTACTTC
TRBJ1-2 TRBV27 few TRBD1 CASRYGTGDGGYTF TGTGCCAGCAGATATGGGACAGGGGATGGAGGCTACACCTTC
TRBJ2-7 TRBV30 few NA CAWSALNGPYEQYF TGTGCCTGGAGTGCTCTTAATGGGCCCTACGAGCAGTACTTC